This entry describes one TCR beta chain. This sample is part of a study of CD8 T cells in Susac syndrome. The V and J ends lost 2 bases and 3 bases, in that order; junction bases with no gene match: 3. This CDR3 has 16 amino acids. Sequencing of TCR beta drew on CD8+ and CD4+ T cells from blood. An input of about 0.45 to 1 ug of RNA was subjected to reverse transcription using random hexamers. Across 54 Vbeta and 13 Jbeta, immunoSEQ multiplex PCR amplified TCR beta CDR3. TCRdb redid the calling of the immunoSEQ multiplex PCR reads with MiXCR, one entry per CDR3 protein. The sample records around 140,000 distinct CDR3 sequences, 95% being singletons.

This clonotype was sampled from a human donor with multiple sclerosis. The sequenced sample consisted of CD4+ T cells from PBMCs. The chain combines TRBV12-3 or TRBV12-4 with TRBJ2-3; 12 positions agree with TRBD2. CDR3 nucleotide sequence: TGTGCCAGCAGTTTACTAGCGGGAGGGCCTACAGATACGCAGTATTTT. The encoded protein is CASSLLAGGPTDTQYF.